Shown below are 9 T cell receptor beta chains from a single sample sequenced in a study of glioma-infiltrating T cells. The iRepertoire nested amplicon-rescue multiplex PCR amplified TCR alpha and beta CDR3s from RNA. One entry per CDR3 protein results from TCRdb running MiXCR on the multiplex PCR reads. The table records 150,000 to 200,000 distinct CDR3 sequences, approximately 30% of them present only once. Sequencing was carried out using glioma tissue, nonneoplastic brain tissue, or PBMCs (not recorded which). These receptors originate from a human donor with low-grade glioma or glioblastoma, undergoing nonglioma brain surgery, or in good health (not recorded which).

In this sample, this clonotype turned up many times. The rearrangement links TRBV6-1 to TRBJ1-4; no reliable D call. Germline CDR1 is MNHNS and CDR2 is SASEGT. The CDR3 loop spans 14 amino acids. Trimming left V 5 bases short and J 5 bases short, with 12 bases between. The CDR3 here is CASSYDMANEKLFF. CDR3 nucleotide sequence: TGTGCCAGCAGTTACGACATGGCAAATGAAAAACTGTTTTTT.

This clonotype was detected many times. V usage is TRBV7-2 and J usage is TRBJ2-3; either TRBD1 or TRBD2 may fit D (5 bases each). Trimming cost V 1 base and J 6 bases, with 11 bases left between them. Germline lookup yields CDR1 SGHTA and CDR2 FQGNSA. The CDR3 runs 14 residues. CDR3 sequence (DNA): TGTGCCAGCAGCTTAGATGGGGGAAGTGATACGCAGTATTTT. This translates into CASSLDGGSDTQYF.

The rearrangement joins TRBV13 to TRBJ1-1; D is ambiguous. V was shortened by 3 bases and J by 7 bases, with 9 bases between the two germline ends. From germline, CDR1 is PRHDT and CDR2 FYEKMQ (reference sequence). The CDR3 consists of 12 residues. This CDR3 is CASSLWTDEAFF. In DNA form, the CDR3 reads TGTGCCAGCAGCTTGTGGACGGATGAAGCTTTCTTT. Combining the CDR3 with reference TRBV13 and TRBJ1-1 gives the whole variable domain AAGVIQSPRHLIKEKRETATLKCYPIPRHDTVYWYQQGPGQDPQFLISFYEKMQSDKGSIPDRFSAQQFSDYHSELNMSSLELGDSALYFCASSLWTDEAFFGQGTRLTVV.

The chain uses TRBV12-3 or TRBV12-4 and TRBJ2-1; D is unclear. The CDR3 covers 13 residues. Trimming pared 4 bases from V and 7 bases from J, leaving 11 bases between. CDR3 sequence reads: CASSSMLGNEQFF. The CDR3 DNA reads TGTGCCAGCAGTTCGATGCTTGGTAATGAGCAGTTCTTC.

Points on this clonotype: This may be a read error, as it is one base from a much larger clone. The CDR3 DNA reads as TGTGCCAGCAGCCAATTCCAGGGGGAGAAAACTGAAGCTTTCTTT. It specifies CASSQFQGEKTEAFF. This chain uses TRBV3-1 with TRBJ1-1, with TRBD1 matching 7 bases. Trimming removed 2 bases from V and 5 bases from J; junction bases left unmatched: 8. The CDR3 is made up of 15 amino acids. The germline V gene has CDR1 LGHDT and CDR2 YNNKEL (reference sequence).

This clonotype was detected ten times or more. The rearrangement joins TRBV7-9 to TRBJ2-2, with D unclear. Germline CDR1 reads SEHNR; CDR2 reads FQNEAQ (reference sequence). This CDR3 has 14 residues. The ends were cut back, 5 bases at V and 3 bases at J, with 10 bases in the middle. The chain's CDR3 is CASSPSLYTGELFF. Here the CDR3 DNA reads TGTGCCAGCAGCCCATCCCTCTACACCGGGGAGCTGTTTTTT.

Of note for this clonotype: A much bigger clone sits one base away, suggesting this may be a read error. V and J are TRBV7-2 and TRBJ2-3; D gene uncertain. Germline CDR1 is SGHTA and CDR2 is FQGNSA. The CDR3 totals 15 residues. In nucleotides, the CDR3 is TGTGCCAGCGGCTTTGGTACCGGGAGCACAGATACGCAGTATTTT. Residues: CASGFGTGSTDTQYF.

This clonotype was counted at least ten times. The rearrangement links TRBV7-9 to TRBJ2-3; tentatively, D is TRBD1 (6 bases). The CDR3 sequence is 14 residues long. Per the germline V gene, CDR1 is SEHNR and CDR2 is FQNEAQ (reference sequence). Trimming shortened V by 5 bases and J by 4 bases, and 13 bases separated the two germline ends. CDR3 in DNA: TGTGCCAGCAGCGGAACAGGGACGGCAGATACGCAGTATTTT. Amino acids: CASSGTGTADTQYF. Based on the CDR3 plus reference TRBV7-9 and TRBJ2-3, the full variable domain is DTGVSQNPRHKITKRGQNVTFRCDPISEHNRLYWYRQTLGQGPEFLTYFQNEAQLEKSRLLSDRFSAERPKGSFSTLEIQRTEQGDSAMYLCASSGTGTADTQYFGPGTRLTVL.

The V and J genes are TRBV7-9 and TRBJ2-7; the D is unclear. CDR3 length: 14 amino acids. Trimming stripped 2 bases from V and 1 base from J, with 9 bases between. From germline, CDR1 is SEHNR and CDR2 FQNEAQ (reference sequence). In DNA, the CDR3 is TGTGCCAGCAGCTTATTAGGTCAGTCCTACGAGCAGTACTTC. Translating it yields CASSLLGQSYEQYF.